The rows below give T cell receptor beta chains drawn from one sample of a study of blood T cell repertoires in COVID-19. The protocol was immunoSEQ multiplex PCR, while the TCRdb copy is restricted to in-frame clones and leaves out a portion. The sample has under 450,000 clones, about 91% seen once. The sequenced sample consisted of peripheral blood. The origin of the receptors is a woman aged 35 to 49 with COVID-19, enrolled during active disease. CDR3s include the opening cysteine and the closing phenylalanine or tryptophan. The D gene is left open where the match is weak. Expanded clones get a size class; other rows say once, few or many, or leave the size out.

CDR3: CASSETGTMGYTF
DNA: TGTGCCAGCAGTGAAACAGGGACTATGGGCTACACCTTC
J: TRBJ1-2
V: TRBV2
D: -
size: -

CDR3: CAISEPTGVGGEQFF
DNA: TGTGCCATCAGTGAGCCAACAGGGGTGGGCGGTGAGCAGTTCTTC
J: TRBJ2-1
V: TRBV10-3
D: TRBD1
size: -

CDR3: CASRVGSEAFF
DNA: TGTGCCAGCAGGGTGGGCAGTGAAGCTTTCTTT
J: TRBJ1-1
V: TRBV25-1
D: -
size: -

CDR3: CASSPLGGGIDQPQHF
DNA: TGTGCCAGCTCACCACTCGGCGGGGGGATCGATCAGCCCCAGCATTTT
J: TRBJ1-5
V: TRBV18
D: -
size: -

CDR3: CASSHPQGLAGLRGDTQYF
DNA: TGCGCCAGCAGCCACCCCCAGGGACTAGCGGGCCTACGAGGAGATACGCAGTATTTT
J: TRBJ2-3
V: TRBV4-3
D: TRBD2
size: -

CDR3: CASNPLGSYEQYF
DNA: TGTGCCAGCAACCCACTAGGCTCCTACGAGCAGTACTTC
J: TRBJ2-7
V: TRBV6-2/TRBV6-3
D: -
size: -

CDR3: CASTASGGGLAKNIQYF
DNA: TGTGCCAGTACTGCTAGCGGGGGGGGCCTAGCCAAAAACATTCAGTACTTC
J: TRBJ2-4
V: TRBV19
D: TRBD2
size: -

CDR3: CASSLGVGGGQPQHF
DNA: TGTGCCAGTAGCCTAGGGGTAGGGGGCGGGCAGCCCCAGCATTTT
J: TRBJ1-5
V: TRBV19
D: TRBD1
size: -

CDR3: CASSLQPAGASEQYF
DNA: TGTGCCAGCAGCCTCCAACCGGCTGGGGCGTCCGAGCAGTACTTC
J: TRBJ2-7
V: TRBV5-5
D: -
size: -

CDR3: CASRRTGQTYEQYF
DNA: TGTGCCAGCCGAAGGACAGGACAAACCTACGAGCAGTACTTC
J: TRBJ2-7
V: TRBV28
D: TRBD1
size: -

CDR3: CASSFWRTDFNTEAFF
DNA: TGTGCCAGCAGTTTTTGGCGCACCGACTTCAACACTGAAGCTTTCTTT
J: TRBJ1-1
V: TRBV28
D: -
size: -

CDR3: CASSLPDRGNSPLHF
DNA: TGTGCCAGCAGCTTACCCGACAGGGGAAATTCACCCCTCCACTTT
J: TRBJ1-6
V: TRBV7-9
D: TRBD1
size: few

CDR3: CSASTGTGIPNYGYTF
DNA: TGCAGTGCTAGTACCGGGACAGGGATACCTAACTATGGCTACACCTTC
J: TRBJ1-2
V: TRBV20-1
D: TRBD1
size: once

CDR3: CASSRDRGSTDTQYF
DNA: TGCGCCAGCAGCCGGGACAGGGGGAGCACAGATACGCAGTATTTT
J: TRBJ2-3
V: TRBV5-1
D: TRBD1
size: -

CDR3: CASGPRDRGTNTEAFF
DNA: TGTGCCAGCGGCCCCCGGGACAGGGGGACGAACACTGAAGCTTTCTTT
J: TRBJ1-1
V: TRBV9
D: TRBD1
size: -

CDR3: CAISESAGPGGYTF
DNA: TGTGCCATCAGTGAGTCGGCAGGGCCGGGTGGCTACACCTTC
J: TRBJ1-2
V: TRBV10-3
D: -
size: -

CDR3: CASSQSGTSAYEQYF
DNA: TGTGCCAGCAGCCAATCGGGCACTAGCGCCTACGAGCAGTACTTC
J: TRBJ2-7
V: TRBV9
D: TRBD2
size: once

CDR3: CATSRDNSQMETQYF
DNA: TGTGCCACCAGCAGAGACAACAGTCAAATGGAGACCCAGTACTTC
J: TRBJ2-5
V: TRBV15
D: -
size: once

CDR3: CASSLGGFQNIQYF
DNA: TGTGCCAGCAGTTTAGGGGGGTTCCAAAACATTCAGTACTTC
J: TRBJ2-4
V: TRBV28
D: -
size: -

CDR3: CASHLAGTDERGKLFF
DNA: TGTGCCAGCCACCTCGCCGGGACAGATGAGAGAGGAAAACTGTTTTTT
J: TRBJ1-4
V: TRBV7-9
D: TRBD1
size: -

CDR3: CASSAVYNSPLHF
DNA: TGTGCCAGCAGCGCAGTCTATAATTCACCCCTCCACTTT
J: TRBJ1-6
V: TRBV7-2
D: -
size: -

CDR3: CASTRFGNTIYF
DNA: TGTGCCAGCACCAGGTTCGGAAACACCATATATTTT
J: TRBJ1-3
V: TRBV2
D: -
size: few

CDR3: CASRQGTSGASTDTQYF
DNA: TGTGCCAGCAGACAGGGGACTAGCGGAGCCTCCACAGATACGCAGTATTTT
J: TRBJ2-3
V: TRBV7-2
D: TRBD2
size: -

CDR3: CASSMTGTNEKLFF
DNA: TGTGCCAGCAGCATGACAGGGACTAATGAAAAACTGTTTTTT
J: TRBJ1-4
V: TRBV27
D: TRBD1
size: -

CDR3: CASGPPEDRENNYGYTF
DNA: TGTGCTAGTGGTCCCCCCGAGGACAGGGAAAATAACTATGGCTACACCTTC
J: TRBJ1-2
V: TRBV12-5
D: TRBD1
size: few

CDR3: CASSYQGLQSNSPLHF
DNA: TGTGCCAGCAGCTACCAAGGCCTACAGAGTAATTCACCCCTCCACTTT
J: TRBJ1-6
V: TRBV13
D: -
size: -

CDR3: CASSKVYPGNYPKSGNTIYF
DNA: TGTGCCAGCAGCAAAGTGTATCCGGGGAATTATCCTAAATCTGGAAACACCATATATTTT
J: TRBJ1-3
V: TRBV21-1
D: -
size: -

CDR3: CASSLGRGQPQHF
DNA: TGTGCCAGCAGCTTGGGCAGGGGGCAGCCCCAGCATTTT
J: TRBJ1-5
V: TRBV7-8
D: TRBD1
size: -